This T cell receptor beta chain was documented in a study of blood T cell repertoires in COVID-19. Background on the study: COVID-19 samples from acute and convalescent phases originated in the United States, Italy and Spain. From T cells, B-cell-depleted T cells, or PBMCs came the material, which was cDNA or gDNA.

Recruitment covered about two dozen US areas and drew participants whose ages spanned roughly 18 to 89 years. Per the original methods: Reference gene primers were amplified, and this amplification served to estimate nucleated cell counts. Here immunoSEQ multiplex PCR was the method, and the copy in TCRdb shows in-frame clones only, minus some. V and J calls and clone size are given by that table; D and trimming were obtained from the DNA. Of approximately 50,000 clones in the sample, almost 80% were seen once. The V gene's germline CDR1 is SGHTA and CDR2 FQGTGA. The CDR3 has 15 amino acids. After removal of 0 bases from V and 3 bases from J, the junction contained 3 bases not matched to a gene.

This TCR derives from a woman aged 45 to 65 with acute COVID-19. The rearrangement uses TRBV7-3 and TRBJ2-3; 7 nucleotides align to TRBD2. Sample: PBMCs or T cells enriched from blood (not recorded which). The CDR3 reads CASSLTPGGTDTQYF. The CDR3 DNA reads as TGTGCCAGCAGCTTAACACCGGGGGGAACAGATACGCAGTATTTT.